The 8 T cell receptor beta chains in this list originate from one sample, sequenced in a study of blood T cell repertoires in COVID-19 (dated by TCRdb to 2018 to 2021). Library method: the immunoSEQ multiplex PCR assay. As stored in TCRdb, this immuneACCESS dataset retains in-frame rearrangements with V and J assigned. A fraction of the clones does not appear; measured against another copy, unresolved V genes explain less than half of the discrepancy, and the remainder lacks a known reason. This sample gives over 350,000 clones in total; 85% to 90% of them show up just once. Jointly, the top ten make up roughly 10% of the sample. The sequenced material came from PBMCs or T cells enriched from blood (not recorded which). Every receptor here comes from a woman aged 50 to 60 who had recovered from COVID-19.

This clone was seen only a few times. J is TRBJ1-1 and V is TRBV2, with 7 bases that match TRBD1. The germline CDR1 and CDR2 sequences are SNHLY and FYNNEI. Trimming cost V 5 bases and J 0 bases; bases outside gene matches: 6. The CDR3 totals 15 residues. CDR3 DNA sequence: TGTGCCAGCAGTTTACTCGGGACAGTGAACACTGAAGCTTTCTTT. Encoded protein: CASSLLGTVNTEAFF.

The chain couples TRBV5-1 to TRBJ2-2, with 9 bases matching TRBD2. The germline gives CDR1 SGHRS, CDR2 YFSETQ. After removal of 3 bases from V and 0 bases from J, the junction contained 9 bases not matched to a gene. CDR3 length: 18 amino acids. DNA of the CDR3: TGCGCCAGCAGCTGGCCGACTAGCGGAGAGGCGAACACCGGGGAGCTGTTTTTT. Translating it yields CASSWPTSGEANTGELFF. Based on the CDR3 plus reference TRBV5-1 and TRBJ2-2, the full variable domain is KAGVTQTPRYLIKTRGQQVTLSCSPISGHRSVSWYQQTPGQGLQFLFEYFSETQRNKGNFPGRFSGRQFSNSRSEMNVSTLELGDSALYLCASSWPTSGEANTGELFFGEGSRLTVL.

The table lists this clone with a count of one. Other nucleotide sequences from this sample produce the same CDR3. The rearrangement joins TRBV5-5 to TRBJ2-1; D is unresolved. Trimming stripped 0 bases from V and 8 bases from J, with 3 bases between. The CDR3 totals 11 residues. Germline V gives CDR1 SGHKS, CDR2 YYEKEE (reference sequence). The CDR3 coding sequence is TGTGCCAGCAGCTTGGCATATGAGCAGTTCTTC. Amino acids: CASSLAYEQFF.

The V and J genes are TRBV7-9 and TRBJ2-6; no reliable D call. This CDR3 is 15 amino acids long. The germline V and J ends were trimmed by 1 base and 2 bases, with 6 bases remaining between them. CDR1 and CDR2 from the germline V gene are SEHNR and FQNEAQ (reference sequence). As DNA, the CDR3 is TGTGCCAGCAGCTTAGAAGGAGCTGGGGCCAACGTCCTGACTTTC. Translating it yields CASSLEGAGANVLTF.

J is TRBJ1-5 and V is TRBV2; TRBD1 might be the D (5 bases). This CDR3 comprises 13 residues. Germline CDR1 SNHLY, CDR2 FYNNEI. Trimming shortened V by 4 bases and J by 6 bases, and 10 bases separated the two germline ends. CDR3 in DNA: TGTGCCAGCAGTGGGGGCGCCGGTCAGCCCCAGCATTTT. This translates into CASSGGAGQPQHF.

The CDR3 loop is CASGGYTF. CDR3 in DNA: TGTGCCAGCGGCGGCTACACCTTC. The chain employs TRBV12-3 or TRBV12-4 and TRBJ1-2; D gene unclear. CDR3 length: 8 residues. The V end was cut by 8 bases, the J end by 8 bases, with 3 bases between.

The J gene is TRBJ1-1, the V gene TRBV18; a possible D gene is TRBD1 (6 bases). Trimming shortened V by 2 bases and J by 4 bases, and 14 bases separated the two germline ends. From germline, CDR1 is KGHSH and CDR2 LQKENI. The CDR3 covers 15 residues. CDR3 in amino acids: CASSPATGKSTEAFF. CDR3 bases: TGTGCCAGCTCACCAGCAACAGGGAAGAGCACTGAAGCTTTCTTT.

The chain is built from TRBV11-2 and TRBJ2-1; 10 bases match TRBD1. Germline-derived CDR1 and CDR2 are SGHAT and FQNNGV. The CDR3 runs to 13 residues. Losses at the gene ends were 5 bases for V and 8 bases for J; bases not matched to a gene: 3. The CDR3 sequence is CASSGTGVYEQFF. The DNA for the CDR3 is TGTGCCAGCAGCGGGACAGGGGTGTATGAGCAGTTCTTC.